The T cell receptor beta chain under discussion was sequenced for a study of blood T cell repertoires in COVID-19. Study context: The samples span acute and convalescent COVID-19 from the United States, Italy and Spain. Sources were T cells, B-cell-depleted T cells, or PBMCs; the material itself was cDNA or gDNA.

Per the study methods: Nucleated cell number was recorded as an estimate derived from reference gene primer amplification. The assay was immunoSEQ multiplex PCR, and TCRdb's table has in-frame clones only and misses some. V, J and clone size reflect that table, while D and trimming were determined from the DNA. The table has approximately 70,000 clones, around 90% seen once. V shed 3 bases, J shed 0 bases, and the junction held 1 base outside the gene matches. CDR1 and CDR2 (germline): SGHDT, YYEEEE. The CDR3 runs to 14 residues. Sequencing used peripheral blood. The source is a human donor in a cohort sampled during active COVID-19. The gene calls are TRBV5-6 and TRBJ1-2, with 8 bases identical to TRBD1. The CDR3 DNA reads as TGTGCCAGCAGCTGGGGACAGGCTAACTATGGCTACACCTTC. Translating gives CASSWGQANYGYTF.